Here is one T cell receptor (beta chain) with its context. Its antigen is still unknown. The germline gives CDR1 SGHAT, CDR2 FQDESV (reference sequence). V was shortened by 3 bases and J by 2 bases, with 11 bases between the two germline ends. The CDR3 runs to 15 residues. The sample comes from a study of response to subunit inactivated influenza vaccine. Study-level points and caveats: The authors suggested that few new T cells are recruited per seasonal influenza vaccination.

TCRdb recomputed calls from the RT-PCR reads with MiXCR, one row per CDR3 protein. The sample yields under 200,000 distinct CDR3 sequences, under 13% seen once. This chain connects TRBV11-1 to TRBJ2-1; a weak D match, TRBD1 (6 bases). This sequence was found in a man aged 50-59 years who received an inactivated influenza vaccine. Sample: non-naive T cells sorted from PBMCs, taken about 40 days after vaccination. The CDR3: CASSFEQGPYNEQFF. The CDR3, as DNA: TGTGCCAGCAGCTTCGAACAGGGACCCTACAATGAGCAGTTCTTC.